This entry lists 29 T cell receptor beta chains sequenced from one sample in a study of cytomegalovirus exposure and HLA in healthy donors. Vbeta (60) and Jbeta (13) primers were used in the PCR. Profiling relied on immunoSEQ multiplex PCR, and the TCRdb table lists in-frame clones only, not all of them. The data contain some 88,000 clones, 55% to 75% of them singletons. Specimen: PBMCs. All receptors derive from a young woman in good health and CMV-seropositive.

The CDR3 DNA reads TGTGCCAGCTCTGGGACTATCTACGAGCAGTACTTC. Translating gives CASSGTIYEQYF. The rearrangement uses TRBV19 and TRBJ2-7; 7 nucleotides align to TRBD2. Germline trimming cut 9 bases from V and 3 bases from J; bases unmatched to any gene: 5. Germline assignment: CDR1 LNHDA and CDR2 SQIVND (reference sequence). This CDR3 is 12 amino acids long.

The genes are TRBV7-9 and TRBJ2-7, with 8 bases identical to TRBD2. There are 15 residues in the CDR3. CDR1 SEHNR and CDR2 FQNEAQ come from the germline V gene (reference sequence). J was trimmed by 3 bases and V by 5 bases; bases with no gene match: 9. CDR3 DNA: TGTGCCAGCAGCCCCCCCGGGACTAGATACTACGAGCAGTACTTC. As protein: CASSPPGTRYYEQYF.

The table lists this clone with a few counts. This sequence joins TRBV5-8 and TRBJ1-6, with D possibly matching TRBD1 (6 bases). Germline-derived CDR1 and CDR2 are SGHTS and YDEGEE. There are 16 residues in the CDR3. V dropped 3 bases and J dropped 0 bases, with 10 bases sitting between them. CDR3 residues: CASSYTGSSYNSPLHF. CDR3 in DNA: TGTGCCAGCAGCTACACAGGGAGCTCCTATAATTCACCCCTCCACTTT.

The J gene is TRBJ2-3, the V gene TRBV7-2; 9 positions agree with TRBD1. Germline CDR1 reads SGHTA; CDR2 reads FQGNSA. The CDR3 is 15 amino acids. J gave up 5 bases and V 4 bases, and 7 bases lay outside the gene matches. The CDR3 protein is CASSSAGTGLDTQYF. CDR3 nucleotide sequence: TGTGCCAGCAGCTCCGCCGGGACAGGGTTAGATACGCAGTATTTT.

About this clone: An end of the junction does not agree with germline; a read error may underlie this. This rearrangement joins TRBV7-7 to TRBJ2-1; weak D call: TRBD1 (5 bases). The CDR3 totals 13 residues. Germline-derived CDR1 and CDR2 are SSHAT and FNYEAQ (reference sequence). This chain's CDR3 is CASSLGQQGEQFF. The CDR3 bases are TGTGCTAGCAGCTTAGGCCAGCAGGGTGAGCAGTTCTTC.

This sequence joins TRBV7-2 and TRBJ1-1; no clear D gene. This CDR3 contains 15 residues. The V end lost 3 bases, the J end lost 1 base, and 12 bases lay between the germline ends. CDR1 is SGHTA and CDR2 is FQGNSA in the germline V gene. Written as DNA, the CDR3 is TGTGCCAGCAGCTTCAATTTATTGGCGAACACTGAAGCTTTCTTT. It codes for CASSFNLLANTEAFF.

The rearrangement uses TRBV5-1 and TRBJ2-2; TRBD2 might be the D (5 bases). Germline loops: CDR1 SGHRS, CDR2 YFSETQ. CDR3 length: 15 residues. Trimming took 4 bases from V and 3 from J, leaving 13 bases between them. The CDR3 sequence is CASSPRGPHTGELFF. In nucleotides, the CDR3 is TGCGCCAGCAGCCCCCGAGGGCCACACACCGGGGAGCTGTTTTTT. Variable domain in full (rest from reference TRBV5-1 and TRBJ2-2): KAGVTQTPRYLIKTRGQQVTLSCSPISGHRSVSWYQQTPGQGLQFLFEYFSETQRNKGNFPGRFSGRQFSNSRSEMNVSTLELGDSALYLCASSPRGPHTGELFFGEGSRLTVL.

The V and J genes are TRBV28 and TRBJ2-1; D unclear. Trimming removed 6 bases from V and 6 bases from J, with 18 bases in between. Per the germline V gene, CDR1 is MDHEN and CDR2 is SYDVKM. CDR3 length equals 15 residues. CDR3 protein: CASSSILGSGNEQFF. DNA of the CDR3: TGTGCCAGCAGCTCTATTCTAGGATCGGGCAATGAGCAGTTCTTC.

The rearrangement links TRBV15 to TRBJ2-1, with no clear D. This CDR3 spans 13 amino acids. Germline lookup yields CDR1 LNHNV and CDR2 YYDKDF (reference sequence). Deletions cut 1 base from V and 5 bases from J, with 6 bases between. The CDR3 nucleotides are TGTGCCACCAGCAGAGGAGGCCACAATGAGCAGTTCTTC. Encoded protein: CATSRGGHNEQFF.

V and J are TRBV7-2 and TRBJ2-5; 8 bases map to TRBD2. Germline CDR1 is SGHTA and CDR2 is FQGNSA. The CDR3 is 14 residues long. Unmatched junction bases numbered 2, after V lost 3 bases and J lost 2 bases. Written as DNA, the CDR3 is TGTGCCAGCAGCTTGGCGGGGGGACAAGAGACCCAGTACTTC. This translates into CASSLAGGQETQYF.

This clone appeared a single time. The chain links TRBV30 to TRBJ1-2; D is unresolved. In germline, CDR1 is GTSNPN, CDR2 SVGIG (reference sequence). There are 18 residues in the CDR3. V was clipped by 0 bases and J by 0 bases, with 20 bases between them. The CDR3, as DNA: TGTGCCTGGAGTGTACTTAGTTTAGTGGCGAGGTCTAACTATGGCTACACCTTC. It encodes CAWSVLSLVARSNYGYTF.

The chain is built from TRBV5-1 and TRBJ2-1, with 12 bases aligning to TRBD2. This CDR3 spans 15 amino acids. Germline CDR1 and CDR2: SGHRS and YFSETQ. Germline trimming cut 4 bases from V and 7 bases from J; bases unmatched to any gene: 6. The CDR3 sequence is CASSLAGGIGNEQFF. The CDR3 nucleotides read TGCGCCAGCAGCCTAGCGGGGGGGATTGGGAATGAGCAGTTCTTC.

The CDR3: CASSSGTTSYEQYF. The CDR3 DNA reads TGTGCCAGCAGCTCCGGGACTACATCCTACGAGCAGTACTTC. This chain joins TRBV6-5 and TRBJ2-7; TRBD2 aligns across 7 bases. CDR1 is MNHEY, CDR2 SVGAGI, per germline. After removal of 6 bases from V and 1 base from J, the junction contained 6 bases not matched to a gene. This CDR3 region has 14 residues.

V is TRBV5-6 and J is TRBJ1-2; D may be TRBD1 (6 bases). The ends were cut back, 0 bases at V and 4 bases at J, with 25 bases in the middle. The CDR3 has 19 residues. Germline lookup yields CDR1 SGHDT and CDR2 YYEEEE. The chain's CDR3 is CASSLGELRLSPGAYGYTF. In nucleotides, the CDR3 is TGTGCCAGCAGCTTGGGGGAACTGCGGCTCTCCCCAGGGGCCTATGGCTACACCTTC. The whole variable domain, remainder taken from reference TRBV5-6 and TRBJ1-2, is DAGVTQSPTHLIKTRGQQVTLRCSPKSGHDTVSWYQQALGQGPQFIFQYYEEEERQRGNFPDRFSGHQFPNYSSELNVNALLLGDSALYLCASSLGELRLSPGAYGYTFGSGTRLTVV.

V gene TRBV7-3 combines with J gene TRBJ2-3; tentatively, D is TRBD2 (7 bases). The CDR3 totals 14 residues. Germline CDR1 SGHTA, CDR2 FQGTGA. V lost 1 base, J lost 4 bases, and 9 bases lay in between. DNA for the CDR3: TGTGCCAGCAGCTTAATAGGGGGGGCAGATACGCAGTATTTT. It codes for CASSLIGGADTQYF.

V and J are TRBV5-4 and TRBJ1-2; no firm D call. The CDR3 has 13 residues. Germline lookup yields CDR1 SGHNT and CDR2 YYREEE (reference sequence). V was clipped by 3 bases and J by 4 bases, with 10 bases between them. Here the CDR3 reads CASSSEGSYGYTF. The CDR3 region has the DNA TGTGCCAGCAGCTCGGAGGGAAGCTATGGCTACACCTTC.

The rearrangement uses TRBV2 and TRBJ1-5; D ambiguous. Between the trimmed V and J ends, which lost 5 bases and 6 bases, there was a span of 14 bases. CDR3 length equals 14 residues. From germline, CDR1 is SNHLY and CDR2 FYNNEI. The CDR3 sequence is CASSWEGRGQPQHF. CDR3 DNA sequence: TGTGCCAGCAGTTGGGAGGGAAGAGGTCAGCCCCAGCATTTT.

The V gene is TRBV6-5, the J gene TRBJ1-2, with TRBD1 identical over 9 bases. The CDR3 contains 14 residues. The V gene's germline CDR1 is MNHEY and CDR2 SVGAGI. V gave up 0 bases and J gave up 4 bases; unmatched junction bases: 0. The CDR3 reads CASSYSTGGYGYTF. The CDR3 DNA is TGTGCCAGCAGTTACTCGACAGGGGGCTATGGCTACACCTTC.

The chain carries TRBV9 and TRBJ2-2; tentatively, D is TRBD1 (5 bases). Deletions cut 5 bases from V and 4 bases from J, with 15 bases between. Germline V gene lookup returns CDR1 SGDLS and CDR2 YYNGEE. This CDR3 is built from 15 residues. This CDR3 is CASSSRAWGTGELFF. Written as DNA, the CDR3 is TGTGCCAGCAGTTCCAGGGCCTGGGGCACCGGGGAGCTGTTTTTT.

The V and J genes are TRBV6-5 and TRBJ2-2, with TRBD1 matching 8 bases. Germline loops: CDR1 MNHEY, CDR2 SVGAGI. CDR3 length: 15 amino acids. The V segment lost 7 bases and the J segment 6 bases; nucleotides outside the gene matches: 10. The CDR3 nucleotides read TGTGCCAGCAAGGGGGCAGGGGGCGCCTCCGGGGAGCTGTTTTTT. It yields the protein CASKGAGGASGELFF.

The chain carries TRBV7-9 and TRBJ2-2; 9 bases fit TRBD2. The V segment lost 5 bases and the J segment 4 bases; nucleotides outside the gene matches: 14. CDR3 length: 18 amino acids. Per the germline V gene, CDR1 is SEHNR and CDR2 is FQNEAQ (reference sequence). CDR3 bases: TGTGCCAGCAGCCACAACAAAGTCGGACTAGCGAGCACCGGGGAGCTGTTTTTT. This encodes CASSHNKVGLASTGELFF. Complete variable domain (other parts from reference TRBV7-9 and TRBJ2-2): DTGVSQNPRHKITKRGQNVTFRCDPISEHNRLYWYRQTLGQGPEFLTYFQNEAQLEKSRLLSDRFSAERPKGSFSTLEIQRTEQGDSAMYLCASSHNKVGLASTGELFFGEGSRLTVL.

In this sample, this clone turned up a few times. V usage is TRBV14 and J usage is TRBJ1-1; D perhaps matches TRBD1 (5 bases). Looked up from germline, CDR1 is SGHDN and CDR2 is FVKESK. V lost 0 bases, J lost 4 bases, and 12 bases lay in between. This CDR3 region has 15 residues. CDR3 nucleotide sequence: TGTGCCAGCAGCCAAGACAGGGCGAGGATCACTGAAGCTTTCTTT. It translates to CASSQDRARITEAFF. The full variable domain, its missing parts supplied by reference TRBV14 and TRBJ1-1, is EAGVTQFPSHSVIEKGQTVTLRCDPISGHDNLYWYRRVMGKEIKFLLHFVKESKQDESGMPNNRFLAERTGGTYSTLKVQPAELEDSGVYFCASSQDRARITEAFFGQGTRLTVV.

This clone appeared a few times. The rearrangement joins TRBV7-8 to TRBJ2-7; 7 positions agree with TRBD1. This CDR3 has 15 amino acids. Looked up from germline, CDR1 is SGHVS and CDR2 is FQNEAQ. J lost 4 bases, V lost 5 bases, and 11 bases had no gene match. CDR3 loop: CASSLERGTVYEQYF. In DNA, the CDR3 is TGTGCCAGCAGCCTAGAAAGAGGGACAGTATACGAGCAGTACTTC.

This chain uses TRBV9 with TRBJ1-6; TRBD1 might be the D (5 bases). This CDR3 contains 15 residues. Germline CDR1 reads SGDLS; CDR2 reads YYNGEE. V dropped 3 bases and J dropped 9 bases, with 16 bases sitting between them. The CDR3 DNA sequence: TGTGCCAGCAGCGGCGACAGTGTCGGGGGTTCACCCCTCCACTTT. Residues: CASSGDSVGGSPLHF. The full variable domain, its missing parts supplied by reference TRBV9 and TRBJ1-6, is DSGVTQTPKHLITATGQRVTLRCSPRSGDLSVYWYQQSLDQGLQFLIQYYNGEERAKGNILERFSAQQFPDLHSELNLSSLELGDSALYFCASSGDSVGGSPLHFGNGTRLTVT.

The DNA of the CDR3 is TGTGCCAGCAGCTTGGGACAGGGGCTGCACACTGAAGCTTTCTTT. Protein product: CASSLGQGLHTEAFF. The V call is TRBV7-6, the J call TRBJ1-1, with 10 bases aligning to TRBD1. The CDR3 is made up of 15 amino acids. Trimming removed 3 bases from V and 3 bases from J; junction bases left unmatched: 4. Germline V lookup: CDR1 SGHVS, CDR2 FNYEAQ.

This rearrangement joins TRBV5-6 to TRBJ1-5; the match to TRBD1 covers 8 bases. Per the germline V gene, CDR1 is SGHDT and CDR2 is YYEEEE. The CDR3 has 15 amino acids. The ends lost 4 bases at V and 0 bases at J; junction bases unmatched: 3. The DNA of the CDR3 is TGTGCCAGCAGCAACAGGGGGTATAGCAATCAGCCCCAGCATTTT. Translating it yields CASSNRGYSNQPQHF.

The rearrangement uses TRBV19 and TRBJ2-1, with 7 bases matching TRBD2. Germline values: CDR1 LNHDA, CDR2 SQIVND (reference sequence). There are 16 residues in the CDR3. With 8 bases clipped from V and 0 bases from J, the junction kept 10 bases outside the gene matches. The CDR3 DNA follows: TGTGCCAGTCGCCTCTCTAGCGGCAGCTCCTACAATGAGCAGTTCTTC. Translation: CASRLSSGSSYNEQFF.

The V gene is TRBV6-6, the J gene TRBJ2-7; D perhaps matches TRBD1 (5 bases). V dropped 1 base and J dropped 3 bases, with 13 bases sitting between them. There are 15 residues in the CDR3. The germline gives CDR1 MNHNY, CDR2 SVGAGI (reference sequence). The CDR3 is CASSYLAGSRYEQYF. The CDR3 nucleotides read TGTGCCAGCAGTTACTTGGCAGGGTCCCGCTACGAGCAGTACTTC.

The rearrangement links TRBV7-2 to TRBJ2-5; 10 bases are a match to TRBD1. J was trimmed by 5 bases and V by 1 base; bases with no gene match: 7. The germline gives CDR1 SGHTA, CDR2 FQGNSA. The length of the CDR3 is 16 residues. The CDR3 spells CASSLETGGFGETQYF. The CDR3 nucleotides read TGTGCCAGCAGCTTAGAGACAGGGGGCTTTGGGGAGACCCAGTACTTC.